The 8 T cell receptor beta chains in this list originate from one sample, sequenced in a study of cytomegalovirus exposure and HLA in healthy donors. This PCR relied on a set of 60 Vbeta primers and 13 Jbeta primers. The data were produced by immunoSEQ multiplex PCR, yet TCRdb's version contains in-frame clones alone and is incomplete. The sample data list 150,000 to 200,000 clones. The specimen sequenced was PBMCs. These receptors were taken from a woman between 18 and 29 years old in good health and CMV-seropositive.

The genes are TRBV7-9 and TRBJ1-5; D may be TRBD1 (6 bases). The CDR3 consists of 15 residues. Germline V gene data show CDR1 as SEHNR and CDR2 as FQNEAQ (reference sequence). V lost 5 bases and J lost 3, with 14 bases in between. The CDR3 loop is CASSRETGFNQPQHF. The CDR3 nucleotides are TGTGCCAGCAGCCGCGAAACAGGGTTCAATCAGCCCCAGCATTTT.

The CDR3 DNA sequence: TGTGCCAGCAGCACCACTGGGCGTGCTGGGGCCAACGTCCTGACTTTC. Translating it yields CASSTTGRAGANVLTF. V gene TRBV7-9 combines with J gene TRBJ2-6; D is unclear. Germline V gene lookup returns CDR1 SEHNR and CDR2 FQNEAQ (reference sequence). The CDR3 totals 16 residues. The V end was cut by 5 bases, the J end by 2 bases, with 13 bases between.

J is TRBJ2-5 and V is TRBV6-5; D gene uncertain. V dropped 0 bases and J dropped 5 bases, with 10 bases sitting between them. In germline, CDR1 is MNHEY, CDR2 SVGAGI. The CDR3 runs 14 residues. CDR3 sequence reads: CASSYSGPMETQYF. CDR3 bases: TGTGCCAGCAGTTACTCGGGCCCTATGGAGACCCAGTACTTC.

As DNA, the CDR3 is TGTGCCAGCAGCTTAGCCGACAGGCTTAATCAGCCCCAGCATTTT. This gives the protein CASSLADRLNQPQHF. J is TRBJ1-5 and V is TRBV7-2; perhaps TRBD1 as D (6 bases). Trimming stripped 0 bases from V and 4 bases from J, with 10 bases between. Germline V gene lookup returns CDR1 SGHTA and CDR2 FQGNSA. This CDR3 region has 15 residues.

V usage is TRBV9 and J usage is TRBJ2-3; D is possibly TRBD2 (5 bases). The CDR3 is made up of 13 amino acids. Germline V gives CDR1 SGDLS, CDR2 YYNGEE. V lost 4 bases to trimming and J lost 4 bases, with 10 bases between them. The CDR3 bases are TGTGCCAGCAGCCCCGGAGGTCCAGATACGCAGTATTTT. Encoded protein: CASSPGGPDTQYF.

This chain joins TRBV12-5 and TRBJ2-5; no reliable D call. Between the trimmed V and J ends, which lost 0 bases and 5 bases, there was a span of 4 bases. The CDR3 loop spans 12 amino acids. Germline CDR1 is LGHNT and CDR2 is FRNRAP. The CDR3 protein is CASGLVRETQYF. The DNA of the CDR3 is TGTGCTAGTGGTTTGGTCAGGGAGACCCAGTACTTC.

V usage is TRBV9 and J usage is TRBJ2-2; D uncertain. The CDR3 is made up of 14 amino acids. Trimming removed 0 bases from V and 0 bases from J, with 3 bases in between. Germline V CDR1 and CDR2: SGDLS, YYNGEE. This CDR3 reads CASSVGPNTGELFF. In DNA form, the CDR3 reads TGTGCCAGCAGCGTAGGGCCGAACACCGGGGAGCTGTTTTTT. The full variable domain, completed using reference TRBV9 and TRBJ2-2, is DSGVTQTPKHLITATGQRVTLRCSPRSGDLSVYWYQQSLDQGLQFLIQYYNGEERAKGNILERFSAQQFPDLHSELNLSSLELGDSALYFCASSVGPNTGELFFGEGSRLTVL.

The rearrangement uses TRBV4-1 and TRBJ1-3; D possibly corresponds to TRBD1 (5 bases). Germline CDR1 is MGHRA and CDR2 is YSYEKL. The CDR3 has 17 amino acids. Trimming took off 0 bases at V and 2 bases at J, with 14 bases between the two ends. The CDR3 spells CASSQDNIPGAGNTIYF. The CDR3 DNA follows: TGCGCCAGCAGCCAAGACAACATTCCGGGGGCTGGAAACACCATATATTTT.